The 28 T cell receptor beta chains reported below all come from one sample, sequenced in a study of CD8+ T cells in alopecia areata. cDNA prepared by RNA extraction and subsequent reverse transcription served as the template for sequencing. Profiling relied on immunoSEQ multiplex PCR, and the TCRdb table lists in-frame clones only, not all of them. The sample contains about 200,000 clones, 30% to 40% of which appear only once. Treatment meaning: oral pan-JAK inhibitor, 5-10 mg twice daily. Sequencing was performed on CD4+ T cells sorted from blood, taken between weeks 30 and 35, from a patient treated with tofacitinib. The receptors shown here come from a human donor with alopecia areata.

This clone was counted ten times or more. A read error may produce the germline difference seen at one junction end. The chain combines TRBV11-1 with TRBJ2-1; 8 positions match TRBD2. CDR1 and CDR2 (germline): SGHAT, FQDESV (reference sequence). The CDR3 runs 14 residues. DNA of the CDR3: TGTGCCACCAGCGGGACTAGGTTATACAATGAGCAGTTCTTC. It yields the protein CATSGTRLYNEQFF. The full variable domain, its missing parts supplied by reference TRBV11-1 and TRBJ2-1, is EAEVAQSPRYKITEKSQAVAFWCDPISGHATLYWYRQILGQGPELLVQFQDESVVDDSQLPKDRFSAERLKGVDSTLKIQPAELGDSAMYLCATSGTRLYNEQFFGPGTRLTVL.

The chain combines TRBV6-4 with TRBJ2-3; D unclear. The CDR3 has 15 amino acids. The germline V and J ends were trimmed by 6 bases and 4 bases, with 17 bases remaining between them. Germline CDR1 MRHNA, CDR2 SNTAGT. The CDR3 loop reads CASRETASIADTQYF. The CDR3 nucleotides read TGTGCCAGCAGAGAAACGGCTAGTATAGCAGATACGCAGTATTTT.

Only a few counts were recorded for this clone. This chain joins TRBV4-1 and TRBJ2-1; 9 bases agree with TRBD1. CDR1 and CDR2 (germline): MGHRA, YSYEKL. V gave up 0 bases and J gave up 3 bases; unmatched junction bases: 3. The CDR3 extends over 16 amino acids. The CDR3 DNA is TGCGCCAGCAGCCAAGATGACAGGGGGGTCTACAATGAGCAGTTCTTC. It encodes CASSQDDRGVYNEQFF.

There are a few counts of this clone. The chain employs TRBV11-1 and TRBJ2-2, with TRBD1 identical over 7 bases. In germline, CDR1 is SGHAT, CDR2 FQDESV (reference sequence). V lost 2 bases, J lost 0 bases, and 9 bases stayed unmatched. CDR3 length equals 18 residues. The CDR3 sequence: CASSLRWDSYANTGELFF. The DNA of the CDR3 is TGTGCCAGCAGCTTAAGATGGGACAGCTACGCGAACACCGGGGAGCTGTTTTTT.

The chain couples TRBV5-1 to TRBJ2-1; 11 bases agree with TRBD2. The CDR3 runs to 15 residues. With V trimmed by 5 bases and J by 16 bases, 17 bases remained unmatched. CDR1 SGHRS and CDR2 YFSETQ come from the germline V gene. CDR3: CASSLLTGTSGLVFF. CDR3 bases: TGCGCCAGCAGTTTATTGACCGGGACTAGCGGATTAGTTTTCTTC.

This clone showed up just a few times. The chain joins TRBV29-1 to TRBJ1-1; perhaps TRBD1 as D (5 bases). There are 12 residues in the CDR3. Trimming stripped 3 bases from V and 3 bases from J, with 8 bases between. Germline V CDR1 and CDR2: SQVTM, ANQGSEA. The DNA of the CDR3 is TGCAGCGTTGACACACAGGACACTGAAGCTTTCTTT. Translation gives CSVDTQDTEAFF.

Of note for this clone: The same CDR3 arises from other DNA sequences in this sample as well. The chain employs TRBV5-4 and TRBJ2-3, with TRBD2 matching 8 bases. This CDR3 has 15 amino acids. Germline V gives CDR1 SGHNT, CDR2 YYREEE (reference sequence). J lost 0 bases, V lost 0 bases, and 0 bases had no gene match. The CDR3 sequence: CASSLVAGSTDTQYF. Here the CDR3 DNA reads TGTGCCAGCAGCTTGGTAGCGGGGAGCACAGATACGCAGTATTTT.

This rearrangement joins TRBV30 to TRBJ2-2; TRBD1 agrees at 10 bases. After removal of 8 bases from V and 4 bases from J, the junction contained 13 bases not matched to a gene. The CDR3 consists of 16 residues. Germline CDR1 reads GTSNPN; CDR2 reads SVGIG (reference sequence). The CDR3 region has the DNA TGTGCCGTACTTCGGGGGACAGGGGTTCCCACCGGGGAGCTGTTTTTT. It is translated as CAVLRGTGVPTGELFF.

CDR3 region: CASSPPREDGYTF. CDR3 nucleotide sequence: TGTGCCAGCAGCCCCCCGAGGGAGGATGGCTACACCTTC. The chain is built from TRBV7-9 and TRBJ1-2; no clear D. This CDR3 contains 13 residues. Germline V gives CDR1 SEHNR, CDR2 FQNEAQ (reference sequence). V was trimmed by 5 bases and J by 6 bases, leaving 13 bases between them.

V and J are TRBV27 and TRBJ1-6; tentative D call: TRBD1 (5 bases). The CDR3 has 17 residues. Germline assignment: CDR1 MNHEY and CDR2 SMNVEV (reference sequence). V lost 7 bases, J lost 5 bases, and 21 bases lay in between. CDR3 sequence: CASTRQGVVIDNSPLHF. The CDR3 DNA reads TGTGCCAGCACTAGGCAGGGAGTAGTGATTGATAATTCACCCCTCCACTTT.

The CDR3 coding sequence is TGTGCCAGCAGCCAGGGCCTCGGTAGGCAGTACTTC. Translated, it gives CASSQGLGRQYF. The rearrangement joins TRBV7-8 to TRBJ2-7, with D possibly matching TRBD1 (5 bases). Trimming took off 5 bases at V and 9 bases at J, with 14 bases between the two ends. This CDR3 comprises 12 residues. CDR1 is SGHVS, CDR2 FQNEAQ, per germline.

V usage is TRBV29-1 and J usage is TRBJ2-3; D could derive from TRBD1 or TRBD2 (6 bases each). The CDR3 is 17 residues long. Trimming left V 0 bases short and J 3 bases short, with 19 bases between. Germline loops: CDR1 SQVTM, CDR2 ANQGSEA. The CDR3 sequence is CSVEDRFDQGTTDTQYF. The CDR3 DNA reads as TGCAGCGTTGAAGATAGGTTTGATCAGGGGACTACAGATACGCAGTATTTT.

The chain has TRBV15 and TRBJ2-2; unclear D gene. Trimming left V 5 bases short and J 6 bases short, with 13 bases between. This CDR3 has 14 residues. Germline values: CDR1 LNHNV, CDR2 YYDKDF (reference sequence). As DNA, the CDR3 is TGTGCCACCAGCCCTCGAACCGGGCCCGGGGAGCTGTTTTTT. Translating gives CATSPRTGPGELFF.

There are a few counts of this clone. The chain links TRBV4-1 to TRBJ2-7; 9 bases are a match to TRBD1. Trimming at V came to 6 bases and at J to 3 bases, leaving 6 bases not matched to a gene. This CDR3 comprises 14 residues. Germline CDR1 reads MGHRA; CDR2 reads YSYEKL. The CDR3: CASSLRDRDYEQYF. The CDR3 DNA follows: TGCGCCAGCAGTCTCCGGGACAGGGACTACGAGCAGTACTTC.

A remark on this clone: A much larger clone is a single base away; this may be a read error. The sample contains more than one DNA sequence encoding this CDR3. The CDR3: CASSLGQADTQYF. The CDR3 nucleotides read TGCGCCAGCAGCTTGGGACAGGCCGATACGCAGTATTTT. This rearrangement joins TRBV5-1 to TRBJ2-3; a weak D match, TRBD1 (6 bases). Germline V CDR1 and CDR2: SGHRS, YFSETQ. CDR3 length: 13 amino acids. With 0 bases removed from V and 6 bases from J, the gap between germline ends came to 8 bases.

This clone has more than one count but fewer than ten. This chain links TRBV18 with TRBJ1-4, with 7 bases matching TRBD1. V gave up 6 bases and J gave up 8 bases; unmatched junction bases: 12. Looked up from germline, CDR1 is KGHSH and CDR2 is LQKENI. This CDR3 contains 15 residues. The CDR3 region is CASSLTGKGREKLFF. The CDR3 nucleotides read TGTGCCAGCTCCCTGACAGGGAAGGGCCGAGAAAAACTGTTTTTT.

This clone was observed a handful of times. The chain combines TRBV5-1 with TRBJ2-1; D remains unclear. This CDR3 has 15 residues. The germline V and J ends were trimmed by 0 bases and 5 bases, with 12 bases remaining between them. In germline, CDR1 is SGHRS, CDR2 YFSETQ. This chain's CDR3 is CASSLEGMLNNEQFF. Written as DNA, the CDR3 is TGCGCCAGCAGCTTGGAAGGGATGCTAAACAATGAGCAGTTCTTC.

This clone was picked up a small number of times. This sequence joins TRBV18 and TRBJ2-1; TRBD1 matches 10 bases. Germline V gene sequence: CDR1 KGHSH, CDR2 LQKENI. The CDR3 covers 16 residues. Germline trimming cut 2 bases from V and 5 bases from J; bases unmatched to any gene: 6. CDR3 region: CASSPDRGRTDNEQFF. CDR3 nucleotides: TGTGCCAGCTCACCAGACAGGGGGCGAACGGACAATGAGCAGTTCTTC.

CDR3 region: CASSRTSENTDTQYF. CDR3 nucleotides: TGTGCCAGCAGCCGGACTAGCGAGAACACAGATACGCAGTATTTT. V gene TRBV2 combines with J gene TRBJ2-3, with TRBD2 identical over 9 bases. V lost 6 bases to trimming and J lost 2 bases; unmatched junction nucleotides: 6. The CDR3 totals 15 residues. The germline V gene has CDR1 SNHLY and CDR2 FYNNEI.

The rearrangement joins TRBV30 to TRBJ2-7; TRBD2 might be the D (5 bases). Deletions cut 2 bases from V and 8 bases from J, with 16 bases between. Germline-derived CDR1 and CDR2 are GTSNPN and SVGIG (reference sequence). CDR3 length equals 13 residues. DNA of the CDR3: TGTGCCTGGAGTCGGAGCGGCCCCCTGCAGCAGTACTTC. Its translation: CAWSRSGPLQQYF.

This clone has a handful of counts. The chain has TRBV5-4 and TRBJ2-2; no definite D call. Germline V CDR1 and CDR2: SGHNT, YYREEE (reference sequence). V was clipped by 4 bases and J by 0 bases, with 13 bases between them. This CDR3 has 16 residues. Here the CDR3 DNA reads TGTGCCAGCAGCCGGGCAAGGGCTACGAACACCGGGGAGCTGTTTTTT. Encoded protein: CASSRARATNTGELFF.

The chain has TRBV7-9 and TRBJ1-5, with D maybe TRBD1 (5 bases). Germline V gene lookup returns CDR1 SEHNR and CDR2 FQNEAQ (reference sequence). The ends were cut back, 3 bases at V and 6 bases at J, with 12 bases in the middle. The CDR3 loop spans 14 amino acids. CDR3 in DNA: TGTGCCAGCAGCTTGGAGGGGTCCAGTCAGCCCCAGCATTTT. This translates into CASSLEGSSQPQHF.

The chain employs TRBV29-1 and TRBJ2-7, with a tentative D call TRBD2 (5 bases). V lost 6 bases and J lost 3, with 9 bases in between. The CDR3 is 11 amino acids. Germline V gene lookup returns CDR1 SQVTM and CDR2 ANQGSEA. For the CDR3, the DNA is TGCAGCGTCGGACTGAACTACGAGCAGTACTTC. Amino acid sequence: CSVGLNYEQYF.

This clone was picked up a small number of times. This chain uses TRBV5-6 with TRBJ2-2; D may match TRBD1 or TRBD2 (5 bases each). Trimming shortened V by 0 bases and J by 4 bases, and 13 bases separated the two germline ends. Germline CDR1 and CDR2: SGHDT and YYEEEE. The CDR3 sequence is 16 residues long. CDR3 coding DNA: TGTGCCAGCAGCTTGGTTGGGACCTCGGGCACCGGGGAGCTGTTTTTT. It translates to CASSLVGTSGTGELFF. The full variable domain, its missing parts supplied by reference TRBV5-6 and TRBJ2-2, is DAGVTQSPTHLIKTRGQQVTLRCSPKSGHDTVSWYQQALGQGPQFIFQYYEEEERQRGNFPDRFSGHQFPNYSSELNVNALLLGDSALYLCASSLVGTSGTGELFFGEGSRLTVL.

The chain joins TRBV5-6 to TRBJ1-5; possible D gene TRBD1, 5 bases. Looked up from germline, CDR1 is SGHDT and CDR2 is YYEEEE. There are 16 residues in the CDR3. V lost 4 bases to trimming and J lost 4 bases, with 18 bases between them. CDR3 nucleotide sequence: TGTGCCAGCAGCACCGGACACTTGGGGGGAAATCAGCCCCAGCATTTT. Its protein product is CASSTGHLGGNQPQHF.

This clone occurred a few times. The CDR3 sequence: CASSSRDRGNGYTF. The CDR3 nucleotides are TGCGCCAGCAGCTCCCGGGACAGGGGAAATGGCTACACCTTC. This rearrangement joins TRBV5-1 to TRBJ1-2; TRBD1 matches at 10 bases. Trimming took 3 bases from V and 6 from J; bases not matched to a gene: 5. The CDR3 loop spans 14 amino acids. The germline gives CDR1 SGHRS, CDR2 YFSETQ.

This clone came up a few times. The DNA of the CDR3 is TGTGCCATCAGCTATGACAGCCTGAACACTGAAGCTTTCTTT. Translation gives CAISYDSLNTEAFF. The chain has TRBV10-3 and TRBJ1-1; tentatively, D is TRBD1 (5 bases). The V end was cut by 6 bases, the J end by 0 bases, with 11 bases between. Germline V gene sequence: CDR1 ENHRY, CDR2 SYGVKD. The length of the CDR3 is 14 residues.

The V and J genes are TRBV2 and TRBJ1-3; D perhaps matches TRBD1 (5 bases). This CDR3 is built from 13 residues. From germline, CDR1 is SNHLY and CDR2 FYNNEI. Trimming cost V 6 bases and J 4 bases, with 10 bases left between them. CDR3 amino acids: CASRGTEGNTIYF. For the CDR3, the DNA is TGTGCCAGCAGGGGGACGGAAGGAAACACCATATATTTT.